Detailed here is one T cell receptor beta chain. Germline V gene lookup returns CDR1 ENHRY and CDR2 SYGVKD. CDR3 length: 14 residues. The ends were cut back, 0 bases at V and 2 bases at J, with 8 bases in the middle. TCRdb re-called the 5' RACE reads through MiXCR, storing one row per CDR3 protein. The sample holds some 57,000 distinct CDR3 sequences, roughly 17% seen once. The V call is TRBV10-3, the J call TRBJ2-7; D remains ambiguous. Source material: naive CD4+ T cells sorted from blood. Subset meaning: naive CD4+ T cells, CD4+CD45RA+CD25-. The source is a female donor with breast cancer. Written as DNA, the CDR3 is TGTGCCATCAGTGAGTCCCGCGGTACCTACGAGCAGTACTTC. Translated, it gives CAISESRGTYEQYF.